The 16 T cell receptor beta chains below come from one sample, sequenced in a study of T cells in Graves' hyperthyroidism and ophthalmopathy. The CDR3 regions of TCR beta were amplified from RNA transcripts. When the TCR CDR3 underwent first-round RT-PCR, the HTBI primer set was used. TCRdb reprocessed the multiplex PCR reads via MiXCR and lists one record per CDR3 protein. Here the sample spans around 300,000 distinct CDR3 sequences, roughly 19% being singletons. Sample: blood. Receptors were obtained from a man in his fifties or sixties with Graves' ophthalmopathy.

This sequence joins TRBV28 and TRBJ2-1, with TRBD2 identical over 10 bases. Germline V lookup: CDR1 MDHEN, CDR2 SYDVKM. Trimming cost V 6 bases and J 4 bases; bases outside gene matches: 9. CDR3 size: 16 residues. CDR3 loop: CASSPRLSGGYNEQFF. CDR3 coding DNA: TGTGCCAGCAGCCCTCGACTTAGCGGGGGGTACAATGAGCAGTTCTTC.

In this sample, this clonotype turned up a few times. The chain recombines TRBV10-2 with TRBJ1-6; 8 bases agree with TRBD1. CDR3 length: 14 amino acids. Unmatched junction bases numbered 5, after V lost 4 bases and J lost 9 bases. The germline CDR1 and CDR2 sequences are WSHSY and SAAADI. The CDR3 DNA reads TGCGCCAGCAGTGGGGACAGGATTGGTTCACCCCTCCACTTT. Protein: CASSGDRIGSPLHF.

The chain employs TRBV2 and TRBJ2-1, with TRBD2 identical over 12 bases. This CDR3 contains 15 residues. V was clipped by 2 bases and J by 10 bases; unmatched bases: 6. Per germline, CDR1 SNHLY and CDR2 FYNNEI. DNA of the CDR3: TGTGCCAGCAGTGAACTAGCGGGAGGGCCATTCGAGCAGTTCTTC. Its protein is CASSELAGGPFEQFF.

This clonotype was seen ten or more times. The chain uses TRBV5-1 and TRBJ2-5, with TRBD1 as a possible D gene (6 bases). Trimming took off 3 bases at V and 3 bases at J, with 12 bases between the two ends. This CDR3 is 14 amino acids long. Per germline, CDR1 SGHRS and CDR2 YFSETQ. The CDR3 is CASSSTGQKETQYF. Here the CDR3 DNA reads TGCGCCAGCAGCTCTACGGGACAAAAAGAGACCCAGTACTTC.

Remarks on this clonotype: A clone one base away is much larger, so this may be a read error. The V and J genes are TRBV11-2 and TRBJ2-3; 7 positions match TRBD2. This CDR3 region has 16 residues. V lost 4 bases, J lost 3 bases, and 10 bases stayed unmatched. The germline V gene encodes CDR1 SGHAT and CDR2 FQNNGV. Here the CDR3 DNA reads TGTGCCAGCAGCTCCGAGCGGGAAGTTGGGACAGATACGCAGTATTTT. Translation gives CASSSEREVGTDTQYF.

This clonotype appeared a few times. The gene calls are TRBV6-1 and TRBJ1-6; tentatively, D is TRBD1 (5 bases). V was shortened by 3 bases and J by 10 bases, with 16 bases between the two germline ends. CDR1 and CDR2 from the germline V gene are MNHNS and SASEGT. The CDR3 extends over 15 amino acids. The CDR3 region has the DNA TGTGCCAGCAGTGATCGACAGTTGGGAACCTCACCCCTCCACTTT. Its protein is CASSDRQLGTSPLHF.

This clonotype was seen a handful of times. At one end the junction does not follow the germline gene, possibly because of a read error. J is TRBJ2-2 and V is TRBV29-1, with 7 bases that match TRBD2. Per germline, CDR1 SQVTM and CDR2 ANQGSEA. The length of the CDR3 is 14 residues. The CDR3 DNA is TGCAGCGTTGCTGCGGGAGCGAATACCGGGGAGCTGTTTTTT. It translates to CSVAAGANTGELFF.

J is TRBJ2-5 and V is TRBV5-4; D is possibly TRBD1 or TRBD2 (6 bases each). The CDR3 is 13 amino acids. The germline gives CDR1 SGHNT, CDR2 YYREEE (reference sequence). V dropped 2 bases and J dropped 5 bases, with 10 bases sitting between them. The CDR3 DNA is TGTGCCAGCAGCTTCGGGGGCGCGGAGACCCAGTACTTC. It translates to CASSFGGAETQYF.

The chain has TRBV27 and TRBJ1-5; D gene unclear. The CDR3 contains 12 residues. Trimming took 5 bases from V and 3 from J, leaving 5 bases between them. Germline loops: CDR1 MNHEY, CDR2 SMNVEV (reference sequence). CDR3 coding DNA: TGTGCCAGCAGTAGGGTCAATCAGCCCCAGCATTTT. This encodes CASSRVNQPQHF.

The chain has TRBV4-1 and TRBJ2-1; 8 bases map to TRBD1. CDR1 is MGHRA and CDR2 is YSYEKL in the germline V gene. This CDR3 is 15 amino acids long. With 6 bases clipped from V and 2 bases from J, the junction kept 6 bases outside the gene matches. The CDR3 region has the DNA TGCGCCAGCAGGCAAAACAGGGGGGCCTACAATGAGCAGTTCTTC. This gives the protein CASRQNRGAYNEQFF.

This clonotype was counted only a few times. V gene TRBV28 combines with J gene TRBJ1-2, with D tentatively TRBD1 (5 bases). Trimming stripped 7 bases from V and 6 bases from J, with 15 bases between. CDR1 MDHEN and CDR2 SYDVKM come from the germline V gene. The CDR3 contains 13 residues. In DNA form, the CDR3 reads TGTGCCAGCACCTCTGGCAGGGAACATGGCTACACCTTC. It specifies CASTSGREHGYTF.

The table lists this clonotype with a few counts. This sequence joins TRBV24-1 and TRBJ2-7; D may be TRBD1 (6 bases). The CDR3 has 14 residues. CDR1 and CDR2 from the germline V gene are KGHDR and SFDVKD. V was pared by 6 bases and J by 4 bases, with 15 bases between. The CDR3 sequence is CATSPDRIPYEQYF. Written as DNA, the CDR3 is TGTGCCACCAGTCCGGACAGAATCCCTTACGAGCAGTACTTC.

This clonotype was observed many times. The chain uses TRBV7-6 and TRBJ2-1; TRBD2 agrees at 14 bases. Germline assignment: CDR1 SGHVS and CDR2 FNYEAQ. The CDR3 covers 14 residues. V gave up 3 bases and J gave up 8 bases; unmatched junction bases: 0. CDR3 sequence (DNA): TGTGCCAGCAGCTTGGGACTAGCGGGAGATGAGCAGTTCTTC. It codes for CASSLGLAGDEQFF.

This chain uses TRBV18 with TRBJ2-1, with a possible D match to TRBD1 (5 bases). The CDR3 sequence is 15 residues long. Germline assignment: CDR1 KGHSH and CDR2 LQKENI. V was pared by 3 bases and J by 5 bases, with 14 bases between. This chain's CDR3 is CASSPIQGQNNEQFF. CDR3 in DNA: TGTGCCAGCTCACCCATTCAGGGTCAGAACAATGAGCAGTTCTTC.

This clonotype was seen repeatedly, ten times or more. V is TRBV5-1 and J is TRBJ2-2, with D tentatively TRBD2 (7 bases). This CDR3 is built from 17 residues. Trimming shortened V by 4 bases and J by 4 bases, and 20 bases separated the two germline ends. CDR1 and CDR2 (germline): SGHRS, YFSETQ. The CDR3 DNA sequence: TGCGCCAGCAGCCCCATAGGGGGGAGGGCCGGCACCGGGGAGCTGTTTTTT. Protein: CASSPIGGRAGTGELFF.

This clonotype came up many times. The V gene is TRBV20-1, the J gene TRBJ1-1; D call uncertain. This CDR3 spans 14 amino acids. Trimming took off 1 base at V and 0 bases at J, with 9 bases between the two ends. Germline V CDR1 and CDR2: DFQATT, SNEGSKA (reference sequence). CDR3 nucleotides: TGCAGTGCTAGAGGAACAACTATGAACACTGAAGCTTTCTTT. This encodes CSARGTTMNTEAFF.